The 7 T cell receptor beta chains given below trace back to one sample, sequenced in a study of T cell repertoires in cytomegalovirus infection. MiXCR, applied by TCRdb to the reads, yields one record per CDR3 protein. The sample holds about 920,000 distinct CDR3 sequences, 30% to 40% seen once. These TCRs are of unknown antigen specificity. Sequenced here: cultured CD8+ T cells from PBMCs, sampled from culture after CMV antigen stimulation. The source is a human donor in good health (CMV status not recorded). Some clones in this sample may be carry-over from other donors' samples.

This clonotype was seen only a few times. The chain couples TRBV12-5 to TRBJ2-1; D not resolved. Germline CDR1 reads LGHNT; CDR2 reads FRNRAP. Trimming cost V 1 base and J 7 bases, with 5 bases left between them. CDR3 length: 12 amino acids. This CDR3 reads CASGLGPNEQFF. The CDR3 nucleotides read TGTGCTAGTGGTTTGGGCCCTAATGAGCAGTTCTTC. Filled out from reference TRBV12-5 and TRBJ2-1, the complete variable domain reads DARVTQTPRHKVTEMGQEVTMRCQPILGHNTVFWYRQTMMQGLELLAYFRNRAPLDDSGMPKDRFSAEMPDATLATLKIQPSEPRDSAVYFCASGLGPNEQFFGPGTRLTVL.

Only a few counts were recorded for this clonotype. Sequence at one end of the junction differs from germline and may be a read error. This chain links TRBV5-3 with TRBJ1-2, with D possibly matching TRBD1 (6 bases). TRBV5-3 is an ORF; its function is uncertain. The CDR3 runs 15 residues. DNA of the CDR3: TGTGCCAGCAGCTTTAGGCTTTCAGGGGACTATGGCTACACCTTC. Protein: CASSFRLSGDYGYTF.

This clonotype was seen a few times. The chain employs TRBV7-8 and TRBJ1-1; 7 bases are a match to TRBD1. V lost 4 bases to trimming and J lost 7 bases; unmatched junction nucleotides: 3. The CDR3 spans 12 residues. CDR1 is SGHVS and CDR2 is FQNEAQ in the germline V gene. CDR3 nucleotide sequence: TGTGCCAGCAGCTGGGGACAGCTTGAAGCTTTCTTT. Its translation is CASSWGQLEAFF.

This chain joins TRBV7-2 and TRBJ2-1, with 9 bases aligning to TRBD2. Germline CDR1 is SGHTA and CDR2 is FQGNSA. With 3 bases clipped from V and 10 bases from J, the junction kept 4 bases outside the gene matches. The CDR3 spans 13 residues. CDR3 region: CASSLTSGPEQFF. The CDR3, as DNA: TGTGCCAGCAGCTTGACTAGCGGCCCAGAGCAGTTCTTC.

The chain uses TRBV6-1 and TRBJ2-2, with D perhaps matching TRBD2 (5 bases). The V gene's germline CDR1 is MNHNS and CDR2 SASEGT. There are 14 residues in the CDR3. Trimming stripped 8 bases from V and 1 base from J, with 11 bases between. This chain's CDR3 is CASQEDQNTGELFF. The CDR3 DNA follows: TGTGCCAGCCAGGAGGATCAGAACACCGGGGAGCTGTTTTTT.

In its sample, this clonotype was seen a few times. The chain uses TRBV6-1 and TRBJ2-1; 11 bases line up with TRBD1. The trim removed 6 bases at V and 4 bases at J, leaving 5 bases unmatched. The CDR3 spans 15 residues. From germline, CDR1 is MNHNS and CDR2 SASEGT. CDR3: CASRPDRGRYNEQFF. CDR3 nucleotides: TGTGCCAGCAGACCGGACAGGGGGCGGTACAATGAGCAGTTCTTC.

V is TRBV19 and J is TRBJ2-1; 7 nucleotides line up with TRBD1. CDR1 is LNHDA and CDR2 is SQIVND in the germline V gene (reference sequence). Trimming at V came to 7 bases and at J to 3 bases, leaving 21 bases not matched to a gene. CDR3 length: 19 residues. The CDR3 sequence is CASTSQARGIDPYYNEQFF. DNA of the CDR3: TGTGCCAGTACCTCTCAGGCCAGGGGGATCGATCCCTACTACAATGAGCAGTTCTTC.